Listed below are T cell receptor beta chains from one sample, sequenced in a study of shared clonotypes between healthy human individuals. Measured with immunoSEQ multiplex PCR; TCRdb has only the in-frame clones, and not every one. The repertoire consists of approximately 1.9 million clones, with around 93% occurring once and the leading ten covering about 1.7%. The sample taken for sequencing was naive CD8+ T cells from PBMCs. The source of these receptors is a man aged 18 to 30 in good health. Some clones in this sample may be carry-over from other donors' samples. Each CDR3 is given with its conserved first and last residue. Each record gives: clone size, J gene, CDR3 length, V gene, CDR3 protein. Clone sizes are given selectively: once, few, many, or a class where the clone is expanded.

>NA|TRBJ1-2|16|TRBV7-3
CASSLGKTGEKDGYTF
>NA|TRBJ2-1|14|TRBV9
CASSVVGETDEQFF
>NA|TRBJ2-7|15|TRBV9
CASSVGADSSYEQYF
>once|TRBJ2-7|15|TRBV27
CASSLSPPKGYEQYF
>NA|TRBJ1-2|11|TRBV6-5
CASRWGYGYTF
>once|TRBJ2-1|14|TRBV29-1
CSASGTGIYNEQFF
>NA|TRBJ2-1|14|TRBV6-5
CASSYRDTYNEQFF
>NA|TRBJ1-5|16|TRBV19
CASSSPFGGGNQPQHF
>NA|TRBJ2-2|17|TRBV2
CASSESSIGTRAGELFF
>NA|TRBJ1-1|14|TRBV27
CASSFFGGGTEAFF
>NA|TRBJ2-7|14|TRBV6-6
CASREQGVWGEQYF
>NA|TRBJ2-1|15|TRBV9
CASSVGSGILNEQFF
>NA|TRBJ1-4|19|TRBV4-2
CASSQVIRRGLAANEKLFF
>NA|TRBJ1-4|17|TRBV4-3
CASSQGQGGFVGEKLFF
>NA|TRBJ2-7|13|TRBV29-1
CSVVGTASYEQYF
>NA|TRBJ2-7|14|TRBV5-8
CASSYGPKSYEQYF
>NA|TRBJ1-1|12|TRBV19
CASRGGWTEAFF
>NA|TRBJ2-7|15|TRBV4-3
CASSQLGGGKYEQYF
>NA|TRBJ2-1|15|TRBV7-3
CASSYEGRTYNEQFF
>NA|TRBJ1-5|18|TRBV4-1
CASSQPPDLMGITQPQHF
>NA|TRBJ2-5|15|TRBV2
CASSDSWDSQETQYF
>NA|TRBJ2-3|16|TRBV5-3
CARSLDGAPGGRTQYF
>NA|TRBJ2-4|17|TRBV7-2
CASSLAVTDLAKNIQYF
>few|TRBJ1-5|13|TRBV30
CAWRGKGNQPQHF
>NA|TRBJ2-7|13|TRBV5-5
CASSPGTAYEQYF
>NA|TRBJ1-3|15|TRBV7-6
CASLPTGLGGNTIYF
>NA|TRBJ2-1|12|TRBV5-1
CASRAAGNEQFF
>NA|TRBJ1-5|14|TRBV28
CASSLRQGHQPQHF
>NA|TRBJ1-2|13|TRBV11-1
CASSFERNYGYTF
>NA|TRBJ2-7|14|TRBV30
CAWSVDLSAREQYF
>NA|TRBJ1-1|17|TRBV6-1
CASSVPPRVRGTLEAFF
>NA|TRBJ2-7|16|TRBV27
CASSSSLAGVSYEQYF
>NA|TRBJ1-4|15|TRBV27
CASSSGTGVGEKLFF
>few|TRBJ1-1|14|TRBV7-2
CASSLEFRQNEAFF
>NA|TRBJ2-1|16|TRBV9
CASSQLRDRGFHEQFF
>NA|TRBJ2-2|18|TRBV6-1
CASSVRLAGDANTGELFF